The 22 T cell receptor beta chains below all came from one sample that was sequenced in a study of beta chain features in type 1 diabetes. Study results and caveats: Shorter TCRB CDR3s, moderately but significantly so, marked every one of the four CD4+ subsets in Type 1 diabetes patients.

cDNA synthesis used the whole RNA isolate, giving expressed TCRB sequences. Data came from immunoSEQ multiplex PCR; TCRdb stores just in-frame clones and leaves some out. The sample has under 300,000 clones, 16% seen once. These receptors have no identified antigens. Input material: naive CD4+ T cells from blood. The receptor source for this set is a man aged 30-40 years with type 1 diabetes.

This clone was counted between two and nine times. The rearrangement links TRBV29-1 to TRBJ2-5; 7 bases match TRBD2. The CDR3 runs 15 residues. V lost 0 bases and J lost 5; bases outside the gene matches: 9. CDR1 and CDR2 (germline): SQVTM, ANQGSEA. The CDR3 reads CSVEDPRLAGETQYF. CDR3 nucleotide sequence: TGCAGCGTTGAAGACCCGAGACTAGCTGGTGAGACCCAGTACTTC.

The chain employs TRBV6-5 and TRBJ1-2; D call uncertain. The germline CDR1 and CDR2 sequences are MNHEY and SVGAGI. V was shortened by 5 bases and J by 6 bases, with 7 bases between the two germline ends. This CDR3 spans 11 amino acids. CDR3 nucleotides: TGTGCCAGCAGTAAGGGTGATGGCTACACCTTC. It yields the protein CASSKGDGYTF.

This clone was counted between two and nine times. J is TRBJ2-7 and V is TRBV4-3, with D unclear. This CDR3 has 14 amino acids. Between the trimmed V and J ends, which lost 0 bases and 6 bases, there was a span of 12 bases. From germline, CDR1 is LGHNA and CDR2 YSLEER. CDR3 DNA sequence: TGCGCCAGCAGCCAAGATTGGGCCATGACCGAGCAGTACTTC. Translated: CASSQDWAMTEQYF.

The chain has TRBV27 and TRBJ2-3, with D maybe TRBD1 (5 bases). The CDR3 is made up of 14 amino acids. Germline values: CDR1 MNHEY, CDR2 SMNVEV (reference sequence). The V and J ends lost 4 bases and 5 bases respectively, with 13 bases between them. The CDR3 coding sequence is TGTGCCAGCAGTTACGGCCAGGGTGGAGATACGCAGTATTTT. This sequence encodes CASSYGQGGDTQYF.

A word on this clone: Other nucleotide sequences in the sample specify the same CDR3. The genes are TRBV2 and TRBJ2-3; no clear D. In germline, CDR1 is SNHLY, CDR2 FYNNEI. This CDR3 comprises 11 residues. The ends were cut back, 6 bases at V and 2 bases at J, with 3 bases in the middle. CDR3 protein: CASRTTDTQYF. Here the CDR3 DNA reads TGTGCCAGCAGAACCACAGATACGCAGTATTTT. The variable domain in full, completed from reference TRBV2 and TRBJ2-3, reads EPEVTQTPSHQVTQMGQEVILRCVPISNHLYFYWYRQILGQKVEFLVSFYNNEISEKSEIFDDQFSVERPDGSNFTLKIRSTKLEDSAMYFCASRTTDTQYFGPGTRLTVL.

Here the CDR3 reads CASSQDRDYSNQPQHF. The CDR3 DNA reads as TGCGCCAGCAGCCAAGATCGAGATTATAGCAATCAGCCCCAGCATTTT. The rearrangement joins TRBV4-3 to TRBJ1-5; D unresolved. Looked up from germline, CDR1 is LGHNA and CDR2 is YSLEER. V was trimmed by 0 bases and J by 0 bases, leaving 9 bases between them. This CDR3 has 16 residues.

This clone was observed a few times. The gene calls are TRBV29-1 and TRBJ2-1; D tentatively fits TRBD1 or TRBD2 (5 bases each). The CDR3 extends over 12 amino acids. V was shortened by 8 bases and J by 6 bases, with 14 bases between the two germline ends. Germline V gene lookup returns CDR1 SQVTM and CDR2 ANQGSEA. The CDR3 sequence is CSHLKRGNEQFF. CDR3 DNA: TGCAGCCATCTTAAGAGGGGCAATGAGCAGTTCTTC.

This clone turned up a few times. V is TRBV30 and J is TRBJ2-1; D could derive from TRBD1 or TRBD2 (5 bases each). The ends were cut back, 0 bases at V and 5 bases at J, with 8 bases in the middle. The length of the CDR3 is 13 residues. CDR1 and CDR2 (germline): GTSNPN, SVGIG (reference sequence). CDR3 residues: CAWSVRGNNEQFF. Written as DNA, the CDR3 is TGTGCCTGGAGTGTACGGGGCAACAATGAGCAGTTCTTC.

This sequence joins TRBV2 and TRBJ1-1, with D possibly matching TRBD1 (6 bases). The CDR3 consists of 13 residues. The germline V gene has CDR1 SNHLY and CDR2 FYNNEI. V lost 6 bases to trimming and J lost 4 bases, with 12 bases between them. The CDR3 DNA reads as TGTGCCAGCAGGGAAAGACAGGCCACTGAAGCTTTCTTT. This encodes CASRERQATEAFF.

This clone has more than one count but fewer than ten. Other DNA sequences of this sample code for an identical CDR3. The V call is TRBV9, the J call TRBJ2-7; unclear D gene. Germline CDR1 is SGDLS and CDR2 is YYNGEE. V was pared by 4 bases and J by 0 bases, with 5 bases between. This CDR3 contains 12 residues. CDR3 DNA: TGTGCCAGCAGCCCAAGCTCCTACGAGCAGTACTTC. Translated, it gives CASSPSSYEQYF.

This clone was counted between two and nine times. The V gene is TRBV7-6, the J gene TRBJ2-7; 8 bases fit TRBD1. CDR3 length: 13 residues. The V gene's germline CDR1 is SGHVS and CDR2 FNYEAQ. The V and J ends lost 6 bases and 7 bases, in that order; junction bases with no gene match: 8. The CDR3 is CASSRQGAWEQYF. The CDR3 DNA reads as TGTGCCAGCAGTCGGCAGGGGGCATGGGAGCAGTACTTC.

This clone was seen a handful of times. This chain joins TRBV7-9 and TRBJ2-7, with D perhaps being TRBD1 or TRBD2 (5 bases each). The ends were cut back, 0 bases at V and 3 bases at J, with 12 bases in the middle. CDR3 size: 15 residues. CDR1 and CDR2 from the germline V gene are SEHNR and FQNEAQ (reference sequence). CDR3 protein: CASSLASGTGYEQYF. DNA of the CDR3: TGTGCCAGCAGCTTAGCGTCCGGGACCGGCTACGAGCAGTACTTC.

V is TRBV9 and J is TRBJ2-1; possible D gene TRBD2, 6 bases. The germline V gene encodes CDR1 SGDLS and CDR2 YYNGEE. The CDR3 loop spans 13 amino acids. Trimming pared 3 bases from V and 6 bases from J, leaving 10 bases between. The CDR3: CASSAPGLNEQFF. DNA of the CDR3: TGTGCCAGCAGCGCCCCGGGACTCAATGAGCAGTTCTTC.

This clone came up a few times. This CDR3 is also generated by other DNA sequences in the sample. The chain carries TRBV9 and TRBJ2-1; D gene ambiguous. Germline-derived CDR1 and CDR2 are SGDLS and YYNGEE. Trimming took off 0 bases at V and 0 bases at J, with 7 bases between the two ends. CDR3 length: 15 residues. The CDR3 region is CASSVDGNSYNEQFF. The CDR3, as DNA: TGTGCCAGCAGCGTAGATGGCAACTCCTACAATGAGCAGTTCTTC.

This clone was observed a few times. This chain links TRBV10-3 with TRBJ2-7, with TRBD1 matching over 7 bases. The germline gives CDR1 ENHRY, CDR2 SYGVKD. This CDR3 comprises 15 residues. Trimming at V came to 7 bases and at J to 0 bases, leaving 9 bases not matched to a gene. CDR3 loop: CAINRGQASSYEQYF. The CDR3 DNA is TGTGCCATCAACCGAGGACAGGCGAGCTCCTACGAGCAGTACTTC.

The rearrangement uses TRBV7-2 and TRBJ2-5; TRBD1 might be the D (5 bases). The germline CDR1 and CDR2 sequences are SGHTA and FQGNSA. Trimming left V 1 base short and J 4 bases short, with 13 bases between. This CDR3 contains 15 residues. The CDR3 sequence: CASSLGQGRGETQYF. The DNA for the CDR3 is TGTGCCAGCAGCTTAGGCCAGGGAAGAGGAGAGACCCAGTACTTC.

The J gene is TRBJ1-4, the V gene TRBV29-1; 8 positions agree with TRBD1. With 1 base clipped from V and 7 bases from J, the junction kept 2 bases outside the gene matches. The CDR3 runs 13 residues. CDR1 and CDR2 (germline): SQVTM, ANQGSEA. The CDR3 bases are TGCAGCGTTGAAGCTCAGGGGGCTGAAAAACTGTTTTTT. As protein: CSVEAQGAEKLFF.

This rearrangement joins TRBV7-2 to TRBJ2-1; TRBD1 might be the D (5 bases). The germline V gene encodes CDR1 SGHTA and CDR2 FQGNSA. V was trimmed by 7 bases and J by 0 bases, leaving 16 bases between them. The CDR3 is 16 amino acids. CDR3 protein: CASTQGGSGSYNEQFF. As DNA, the CDR3 is TGTGCCAGCACCCAGGGCGGTTCAGGCTCCTACAATGAGCAGTTCTTC. The variable domain in full, with the rest retrieved from reference TRBV7-2 and TRBJ2-1, is GAGVSQSPSNKVTEKGKDVELRCDPISGHTALYWYRQSLGQGLEFLIYFQGNSAPDKSGLPSDRFSAERTGGSVSTLTIQRTQQEDSAVYLCASTQGGSGSYNEQFFGPGTRLTVL.

This clone came up a few times. This chain uses TRBV29-1 with TRBJ2-1, with 7 bases matching TRBD1. The CDR3 runs to 11 residues. Germline V CDR1 and CDR2: SQVTM, ANQGSEA. V gave up 3 bases and J gave up 15 bases; unmatched junction bases: 8. The CDR3 loop is CSVDRQGERFF. For the CDR3, the DNA is TGCAGCGTTGATCGGCAGGGGGAGAGGTTCTTC.

This clone showed up just a few times. The chain combines TRBV7-2 with TRBJ2-1, with 12 bases that match TRBD2. CDR1 and CDR2 from the germline V gene are SGHTA and FQGNSA. The CDR3 loop spans 15 amino acids. V was pared by 5 bases and J by 5 bases, with 4 bases of the junction left unmatched. CDR3 in amino acids: CASSRRLAGDNEQFF. CDR3 bases: TGTGCCAGCAGCCGCCGACTAGCGGGAGACAATGAGCAGTTCTTC. Based on the CDR3 plus reference TRBV7-2 and TRBJ2-1, the full variable domain is GAGVSQSPSNKVTEKGKDVELRCDPISGHTALYWYRQSLGQGLEFLIYFQGNSAPDKSGLPSDRFSAERTGGSVSTLTIQRTQQEDSAVYLCASSRRLAGDNEQFFGPGTRLTVL.

This clone was recorded a few times. This chain uses TRBV7-2 with TRBJ2-3; 11 nucleotides align to TRBD2. The CDR3 loop spans 16 amino acids. Germline CDR1 SGHTA, CDR2 FQGNSA. V gave up 4 bases and J gave up 6 bases; unmatched junction bases: 9. The CDR3 protein is CASSSRLAGGGDTQYF. In nucleotides, the CDR3 is TGTGCCAGCAGCTCCCGCCTAGCGGGAGGTGGGGATACGCAGTATTTT.

The chain uses TRBV15 and TRBJ2-7, with TRBD2 matching 7 bases. Germline CDR1 reads LNHNV; CDR2 reads YYDKDF (reference sequence). J was trimmed by 2 bases and V by 0 bases; bases with no gene match: 7. This CDR3 is 16 amino acids long. CDR3 bases: TGTGCCACCAGCAGAGAGCTCGGCGGGAGCCCCTACGAGCAGTACTTC. Translating it yields CATSRELGGSPYEQYF.